Included here is one T cell receptor beta chain sequence, with context. The antigen is undetermined. Regarding treatment: 19 received Ad26.COV2.S at low or high dose, single or two shots; roughly five received placebo; per-sample allocation not given. Sampling took place 63 days after the first vaccine or placebo injection. The source of the sample is a study of Ad26.COV2.S vaccination and SARS-CoV-2 variants. Study-level points and caveats: Placebo recipients showed lower spike-specific TCR breadth than vaccinees.

The method was immunoSEQ multiplex PCR; TCRdb's version includes in-frame clones alone and lacks a portion of them. The table lists some 340,000 clones, around 83% of them singletons, with approximately 2% in the top ten. Trimming took 5 bases from V and 1 from J, leaving 5 bases between them. Germline values: CDR1 LGHDT, CDR2 YNNKEL (reference sequence). The CDR3 is 12 residues long. The chain employs TRBV3-1 (or the pseudogene TRBV3-2) and TRBJ2-5; D not certain. The origin of this receptor is a person between 18 and 59 years old who received the Ad26.COV2.S COVID-19 vaccine or a placebo. Sequences were derived from peripheral blood, sampled in a trial of Ad26.COV2.S vaccine versus placebo. Written as DNA, the CDR3 is TGTGCCAGCAGCTCCATCCAAGAGACCCAGTACTTC. It translates to CASSSIQETQYF.